The rows below give T cell receptor beta chains drawn from one sample of a study of blood T cells in healthy people across ages. One entry per CDR3 protein, called by TCRdb with MiXCR from the 5' RACE reads. The sample carries over 950,000 distinct CDR3 sequences, about 53% recorded once. The sample taken for sequencing was blood. These receptors originate from a woman in her sixties or seventies in good health. The CDR3 runs from the conserved cysteine through the conserved F or W. Fields, in order: J gene, D gene, V gene, clone size, CDR3 DNA, CDR3 protein. D genes are given only for firm matches. For some rows the clone size is stated as once, few or many, or as a class when expanded; others skip it.

J gene: TRBJ2-7
D gene: NA
V gene: TRBV4-2
clone size: few
CDR3 DNA: TGTGCCAGCAGCCTTACCGACAGCTGGGCACGGGTACGCGAGCAGTACTTC
CDR3 protein: CASSLTDSWARVREQYF

J gene: TRBJ2-3
D gene: TRBD2
V gene: TRBV28
clone size: few
CDR3 DNA: TGTGCCAGCAGGGGGGAGGGCCGGGTTAGGACAGATACGCAGTATTTT
CDR3 protein: CASRGEGRVRTDTQYF

J gene: TRBJ2-7
D gene: TRBD1
V gene: TRBV20-1
clone size: NA
CDR3 DNA: TGCAGTGCTCCTTGGACAGGTTTAGCCTACGAGCAGTACTTC
CDR3 protein: CSAPWTGLAYEQYF

J gene: TRBJ1-2
D gene: NA
V gene: TRBV6-1
clone size: NA
CDR3 DNA: TGTGCCAGCAGCTCCTACAGGGTCGTCTATGGCTACACCTTC
CDR3 protein: CASSSYRVVYGYTF

J gene: TRBJ2-5
D gene: TRBD2
V gene: TRBV28
clone size: NA
CDR3 DNA: TGTGCCAGCCGTAGGTCTAGCGGGAGTACCCAAGAGACCCAGTACTTC
CDR3 protein: CASRRSSGSTQETQYF

J gene: TRBJ2-3
D gene: TRBD2
V gene: TRBV7-8
clone size: NA
CDR3 DNA: TGTGCCAACAGCCCTATAGGGCTAGCGGGAGCTGCAGATACGCAGTATTTT
CDR3 protein: CANSPIGLAGAADTQYF

J gene: TRBJ1-4
D gene: TRBD1
V gene: TRBV2
clone size: NA
CDR3 DNA: TGTGCCAGCACGTCCGCAGGGGGCGAGGGTGAAAAACTGTTTTTT
CDR3 protein: CASTSAGGEGEKLFF

J gene: TRBJ2-1
D gene: NA
V gene: TRBV20-1
clone size: NA
CDR3 DNA: TGCAGTGCTAGAGAATCGGCCGGTAGTTTGCAGCAGTTCTTC
CDR3 protein: CSARESAGSLQQFF

J gene: TRBJ2-1
D gene: TRBD2
V gene: TRBV20-1
clone size: NA
CDR3 DNA: TGCAGTGCTAGAAGTGGGACTACCTACAATGAGCAGTTCTTC
CDR3 protein: CSARSGTTYNEQFF

J gene: TRBJ2-6
D gene: NA
V gene: TRBV7-2
clone size: NA
CDR3 DNA: TGTGCCAGCAGCCCAGGCAGGGGGGCCAACGTCCTGACTTTC
CDR3 protein: CASSPGRGANVLTF

J gene: TRBJ2-7
D gene: NA
V gene: TRBV12-3/TRBV12-4
clone size: NA
CDR3 DNA: TGTGCCAGCGCAGGGGGGGGGGCTAGCGGCTTGGGGGTGCAGTACTTC
CDR3 protein: CASAGGGASGLGVQYF

J gene: TRBJ2-7
D gene: TRBD2
V gene: TRBV7-2
clone size: few
CDR3 DNA: TGTGCCAGCAGCTCCGCCCAAGGGGCGGGAGCCCCATACGAGCAGTACTTC
CDR3 protein: CASSSAQGAGAPYEQYF

J gene: TRBJ2-5
D gene: TRBD1
V gene: TRBV4-1
clone size: NA
CDR3 DNA: TGCGCCAGCAGCCAACCGGGACAGGGGCTTAAGACCCAGTACTTC
CDR3 protein: CASSQPGQGLKTQYF

J gene: TRBJ1-6
D gene: NA
V gene: TRBV7-2
clone size: NA
CDR3 DNA: TGTGCCAGCAGCTTAGAATCGGTTCCGAATTCACCCCTCCACTTT
CDR3 protein: CASSLESVPNSPLHF

J gene: TRBJ2-2
D gene: NA
V gene: TRBV2
clone size: few
CDR3 DNA: TGTGCCAGCAGGGATAGTAGTTCCGGGGAGCTGTTTTTT
CDR3 protein: CASRDSSSGELFF

J gene: TRBJ2-5
D gene: TRBD2
V gene: TRBV4-2
clone size: few
CDR3 DNA: TGTGCCAGCAGCCCAAGTTGGCGGGGGGAGACCCAGTACTTC
CDR3 protein: CASSPSWRGETQYF

J gene: TRBJ2-5
D gene: NA
V gene: TRBV7-2
clone size: few
CDR3 DNA: TGTGCCAGCAGCTTAGCGCTGGGGACCCAGTACTTC
CDR3 protein: CASSLALGTQYF

J gene: TRBJ2-5
D gene: NA
V gene: TRBV28
clone size: NA
CDR3 DNA: TGTGCCAGTGGACCGCTCGGCGTACGGGAGATCCAGTACTTC
CDR3 protein: CASGPLGVREIQYF

J gene: TRBJ2-7
D gene: NA
V gene: TRBV6-5
clone size: NA
CDR3 DNA: TGTGCCAGCCGATTAGGACGAGCGTCCACGGACGAGCAGTACTTC
CDR3 protein: CASRLGRASTDEQYF

J gene: TRBJ2-1
D gene: NA
V gene: TRBV7-6
clone size: NA
CDR3 DNA: TGTGCCAGCAGCTTGGTCGGGAGCGGTATAAATGAGCAGTTCTTC
CDR3 protein: CASSLVGSGINEQFF

J gene: TRBJ1-6
D gene: NA
V gene: TRBV20-1
clone size: once
CDR3 DNA: TGCAGCGCTACGGGGGCCAGGGGCAGTTCACCCCTCCACTTT
CDR3 protein: CSATGARGSSPLHF

J gene: TRBJ1-2
D gene: NA
V gene: TRBV2
clone size: NA
CDR3 DNA: TGTGCCAGCAGTGAAGCGTACGGAGGCTACACCTTC
CDR3 protein: CASSEAYGGYTF

J gene: TRBJ2-5
D gene: TRBD1
V gene: TRBV4-1
clone size: NA
CDR3 DNA: TGCGCCAGCAGGCAAATACAGGGGATAGGAGAGACCCAGTACTTC
CDR3 protein: CASRQIQGIGETQYF

J gene: TRBJ1-2
D gene: NA
V gene: TRBV5-1
clone size: NA
CDR3 DNA: TGCGCCAGCAGCTTGTCGGCCAGGGCTTTCTATGGCTACACCTTC
CDR3 protein: CASSLSARAFYGYTF

J gene: TRBJ2-1
D gene: NA
V gene: TRBV9
clone size: NA
CDR3 DNA: TGTGCCAGCAGCGTAGGGGCGGGAAATGAGCAGTTCTTC
CDR3 protein: CASSVGAGNEQFF

J gene: TRBJ2-5
D gene: NA
V gene: TRBV12-5
clone size: few
CDR3 DNA: TGTGCTAGTGGTTTGGTCCTGAGAGGGAAACAAGAGACCCAGTACTTC
CDR3 protein: CASGLVLRGKQETQYF

J gene: TRBJ2-3
D gene: NA
V gene: TRBV7-2
clone size: few
CDR3 DNA: TGTGCCAGCAGCTTAACGAACACAGATACGCAGTATTTT
CDR3 protein: CASSLTNTDTQYF

J gene: TRBJ2-7
D gene: NA
V gene: TRBV5-1
clone size: NA
CDR3 DNA: TGCGCCAGCAGCCGTCCGCTTCAGGGGTCCTACGAGCAGTACTTC
CDR3 protein: CASSRPLQGSYEQYF

J gene: TRBJ2-5
D gene: TRBD1
V gene: TRBV12-3/TRBV12-4
clone size: few
CDR3 DNA: TGTGCCAGCAGTTTAGGACAGGGCTCTGGGCAAGAGACCCAGTACTTC
CDR3 protein: CASSLGQGSGQETQYF

J gene: TRBJ2-7
D gene: NA
V gene: TRBV2
clone size: NA
CDR3 DNA: TGTGCCAGCACTCCGGATACCTACGAGCAGTACTTC
CDR3 protein: CASTPDTYEQYF

J gene: TRBJ2-3
D gene: TRBD2
V gene: TRBV7-2
clone size: NA
CDR3 DNA: TGTGCCAGCAGCTTCTATAGCGGGAGCACAGATACGCAGTATTTT
CDR3 protein: CASSFYSGSTDTQYF

J gene: TRBJ2-7
D gene: NA
V gene: TRBV29-1
clone size: NA
CDR3 DNA: TGCAGCGCGATAGCGGTGTCCTACAATGAGCAGTACTTC
CDR3 protein: CSAIAVSYNEQYF

J gene: TRBJ1-2
D gene: NA
V gene: TRBV5-5
clone size: NA
CDR3 DNA: TGTGCCAGCAATGTGTGGGGGTATGGCTACACCTTC
CDR3 protein: CASNVWGYGYTF

J gene: TRBJ2-3
D gene: NA
V gene: TRBV18
clone size: NA
CDR3 DNA: TGTGCCAGCCCACCCACCAAGAGCACAGATACGCAGTATTTT
CDR3 protein: CASPPTKSTDTQYF

J gene: TRBJ1-1
D gene: NA
V gene: TRBV5-8
clone size: few
CDR3 DNA: TGTGCCAGCAGGAATGAGGGGGTGGCAAACACTGAAGCTTTCTTT
CDR3 protein: CASRNEGVANTEAFF

J gene: TRBJ2-5
D gene: NA
V gene: TRBV10-3
clone size: NA
CDR3 DNA: TGTGCCACCGCTAGCGACCAAGAGACCCAGTACTTC
CDR3 protein: CATASDQETQYF

J gene: TRBJ2-7
D gene: TRBD2
V gene: TRBV5-1
clone size: NA
CDR3 DNA: TGCGCCAGCAGCTTTAGCGGGTCCCCCGACTACGAGCAGTACTTC
CDR3 protein: CASSFSGSPDYEQYF

J gene: TRBJ2-7
D gene: NA
V gene: TRBV20-1
clone size: few
CDR3 DNA: TGCAGTGCTAGTTGGAGAGACTACGAGCAGTACTTC
CDR3 protein: CSASWRDYEQYF

J gene: TRBJ2-2
D gene: NA
V gene: TRBV7-2
clone size: few
CDR3 DNA: TGTGCCAGCAGCTTAGCGTTCGGATTAACGAACACCGGGGAGCTGTTTTTT
CDR3 protein: CASSLAFGLTNTGELFF

J gene: TRBJ1-6
D gene: NA
V gene: TRBV20-1
clone size: few
CDR3 DNA: TGCAGTGCTAGGGAGAGGGGCGGATCACCCCTCCACTTT
CDR3 protein: CSARERGGSPLHF

J gene: TRBJ1-3
D gene: NA
V gene: TRBV4-1
clone size: few
CDR3 DNA: TGCGCCAGCAGCCAAGGATGGGGAAACACCATATATTTT
CDR3 protein: CASSQGWGNTIYF

J gene: TRBJ2-5
D gene: NA
V gene: TRBV5-1
clone size: NA
CDR3 DNA: TGCGCCAGCAGCTTGGCCCGCTACAATCAAGAGACCCAGTACTTC
CDR3 protein: CASSLARYNQETQYF

J gene: TRBJ2-1
D gene: NA
V gene: TRBV20-1
clone size: few
CDR3 DNA: TGCAGTGCTAGAGATCGTGCTAGTGGCGTTAATGAGCAGTTCTTC
CDR3 protein: CSARDRASGVNEQFF

J gene: TRBJ2-1
D gene: TRBD1
V gene: TRBV7-3
clone size: NA
CDR3 DNA: TGTGCCAGCAGCTTAATGAGAGGACAGGGGTATGAGCAGTTCTTC
CDR3 protein: CASSLMRGQGYEQFF

J gene: TRBJ1-2
D gene: NA
V gene: TRBV7-9
clone size: few
CDR3 DNA: TGTGCCAGCAGCTTAAGCGGGGGTCGCTACACCTTC
CDR3 protein: CASSLSGGRYTF

J gene: TRBJ1-1
D gene: NA
V gene: TRBV7-2
clone size: NA
CDR3 DNA: TGTGCCAGCAGCCCCTTCGGGCAAAGCAACACTGAAGCTTTCTTT
CDR3 protein: CASSPFGQSNTEAFF